One and the same sample provided the 18 T cell receptor beta chains below, sequenced in a study of blood T cells in healthy people across ages. The authors ran a second PCR of 7 to 11 cycles using a sample-barcoded 5' primer and a J-beta primer mix. TCRdb fed the 5' RACE reads into MiXCR, producing one record per CDR3 protein. The sample lists roughly 800,000 distinct CDR3 sequences, 20% to 30% occurring once. These same records also appear under a second study, on T cells of mothers and their children.

The sequencing sample was made of blood. These receptors were obtained from a boy between 5 and 17 years old in good health.

The rearrangement uses TRBV25-1 and TRBJ1-4; 8 positions agree with TRBD1. The ends lost 4 bases at V and 11 bases at J; junction bases unmatched: 6. The CDR3 spans 13 residues. Germline V gene data show CDR1 as MGHDK and CDR2 as SYGVNS. This CDR3 is CASSGGDRTKLFF. Written as DNA, the CDR3 is TGTGCCAGCAGTGGAGGGGACAGGACGAAACTGTTTTTT.

The rearrangement links TRBV2 to TRBJ1-1; D might be TRBD1 (5 bases). Germline assignment: CDR1 SNHLY and CDR2 FYNNEI. This CDR3 is 14 amino acids long. Deletions cut 7 bases from V and 0 bases from J, with 12 bases between. The CDR3 coding sequence is TGTGCCAGCACCCGACAGAGCTTGAACACTGAAGCTTTCTTT. This gives the protein CASTRQSLNTEAFF.

The chain is built from TRBV3-1 and TRBJ1-1, with a possible D match to TRBD1 (5 bases). V gave up 3 bases and J gave up 8 bases, with 10 bases separating them. Germline CDR1 and CDR2: LGHDT and YNNKEL (reference sequence). The CDR3 is made up of 12 amino acids. In DNA form, the CDR3 reads TGTGCCAGCAGCCATAGCCCAGGGGAAGCTTTCTTT. This codes for CASSHSPGEAFF.

This clonotype turned up a few times. Compared with germline, one end of the junction differs, possibly owing to a read error. Here the CDR3 DNA reads TGCGCCAGCAGCTTTCGACGGCAGGATACGCAGTATTTT. Its translation: CASSFRRQDTQYF. The rearrangement uses TRBV7-3 and TRBJ2-3; D is uncertain. CDR1 is SGHTA, CDR2 FQGTGA, per germline. The CDR3 sequence is 13 residues long.

This clonotype was seen repeatedly, ten times or more. The V and J genes are TRBV3-1 and TRBJ2-5; tentatively, D is TRBD1 (5 bases). Germline CDR1 reads LGHDT; CDR2 reads YNNKEL (reference sequence). V was cut by 0 bases and J by 3 bases, with 23 bases left in between. The CDR3 extends over 19 amino acids. This CDR3 is CASSQETRWIGRGEETQYF. The CDR3 DNA is TGTGCCAGCAGCCAAGAGACCCGTTGGATAGGAAGGGGTGAAGAGACCCAGTACTTC.

This clonotype was recorded a few times. This chain joins TRBV7-9 and TRBJ2-7; 9 positions match TRBD2. The trim removed 11 bases at V and 6 bases at J, leaving 14 bases unmatched. The CDR3 sequence is 14 residues long. The germline CDR1 and CDR2 sequences are SEHNR and FQNEAQ (reference sequence). CDR3 sequence: CALDLGQAGGEQYF. DNA for the CDR3: TGTGCCCTGGATTTAGGTCAAGCGGGGGGCGAGCAGTACTTC.

This clonotype was counted a single time. CDR3 region: CASLRGVNTGELFF. CDR3 DNA sequence: TGTGCCAGCCTCCGTGGAGTGAACACCGGGGAGCTGTTTTTT. V and J are TRBV28 and TRBJ2-2; no clear D. Trimming removed 8 bases from V and 1 base from J, with 11 bases in between. Germline V gene lookup returns CDR1 MDHEN and CDR2 SYDVKM. CDR3 length: 14 residues.

The chain couples TRBV11-2 to TRBJ2-3, with 8 bases fitting TRBD1. The CDR3 is made up of 16 amino acids. V was clipped by 3 bases and J by 3 bases; unmatched bases: 8. Germline V gene lookup returns CDR1 SGHAT and CDR2 FQNNGV. The CDR3 bases are TGTGCCAGCAGCTTCCTAGGACAGGGAGGAACAGATACGCAGTATTTT. Encoded protein: CASSFLGQGGTDTQYF.

The rearrangement uses TRBV29-1 and TRBJ1-6; the D is unclear. Germline loops: CDR1 SQVTM, CDR2 ANQGSEA. Trimming removed 6 bases at V and 9 bases at J, with 12 bases between. The CDR3 spans 12 residues. Here the CDR3 reads CSVGSEGSPLHF. The CDR3 DNA sequence: TGCAGCGTCGGGTCCGAGGGTTCACCCCTCCACTTT.

In this sample, this clonotype turned up a few times. The chain is built from TRBV7-9 and TRBJ1-1; D gene unclear. CDR1 and CDR2 (germline): SEHNR, FQNEAQ (reference sequence). CDR3 length: 14 amino acids. With 6 bases removed from V and 1 base from J, the gap between germline ends came to 12 bases. CDR3 nucleotide sequence: TGTGCCAGCAGGGCCTCGAGGGCGAACACTGAAGCTTTCTTT. This sequence encodes CASRASRANTEAFF.

At least ten counts were recorded for this clonotype. The chain is built from TRBV29-1 and TRBJ2-5; the D is unclear. Looked up from germline, CDR1 is SQVTM and CDR2 is ANQGSEA. V lost 6 bases, J lost 5 bases, and 13 bases lay in between. This CDR3 has 12 amino acids. CDR3 loop: CSVRTGFETQYF. The DNA of the CDR3 is TGCAGCGTGCGAACGGGCTTCGAGACCCAGTACTTC.

The chain employs TRBV10-3 and TRBJ2-3; D gene unclear. Per germline, CDR1 ENHRY and CDR2 SYGVKD. The V and J ends lost 3 bases and 2 bases respectively, with 9 bases between them. The length of the CDR3 is 14 residues. CDR3 coding DNA: TGTGCCATCAGTGAATTGGCCACCACAGATACGCAGTATTTT. As protein: CAISELATTDTQYF.

In this sample, this clonotype turned up a few times. Germline is not matched at one junction end, which may reflect a read error. CDR3 in amino acids: CASSLATGTQETQYF. The CDR3 DNA reads as TGTGCCAGCAGCTTAGCGACCGGGACCCAAGAGACCCAGTACTTT. The chain uses TRBV7-8 and TRBJ2-5; D is tentatively TRBD1 or TRBD2 (5 bases each). The CDR3 has 15 residues. The germline CDR1 and CDR2 sequences are SGHVS and FQNEAQ.

The V call is TRBV5-1, the J call TRBJ2-7; D tentatively fits TRBD1 or TRBD2 (5 bases each). This CDR3 comprises 16 residues. The V end was cut by 0 bases, the J end by 4 bases, with 17 bases between. Per germline, CDR1 SGHRS and CDR2 YFSETQ. The CDR3 nucleotides are TGCGCCAGCAGCTTGGATCTTCCTAGCAGGGTATACGAGCAGTACTTC. As protein: CASSLDLPSRVYEQYF. The entire variable domain, with the rest obtained from reference TRBV5-1 and TRBJ2-7, is as follows: KAGVTQTPRYLIKTRGQQVTLSCSPISGHRSVSWYQQTPGQGLQFLFEYFSETQRNKGNFPGRFSGRQFSNSRSEMNVSTLELGDSALYLCASSLDLPSRVYEQYFGPGTRLTVT.

The table lists this clonotype with a few counts. The J gene is TRBJ2-3, the V gene TRBV2; D unresolved. The CDR3 sequence is 15 residues long. Trimming left V 4 bases short and J 2 bases short, with 13 bases between. Germline V lookup: CDR1 SNHLY, CDR2 FYNNEI. CDR3 in amino acids: CASSGNSFSTDTQYF. The CDR3 DNA reads TGTGCCAGCAGTGGGAATAGCTTCTCCACAGATACGCAGTATTTT.

The chain couples TRBV7-2 to TRBJ2-6; 7 nucleotides align to TRBD1. J was trimmed by 0 bases and V by 6 bases; bases with no gene match: 2. Germline CDR1 reads SGHTA; CDR2 reads FQGNSA. The CDR3 length is 15 residues. CDR3 loop: CASSYRGSGANVLTF. Written as DNA, the CDR3 is TGTGCCAGCAGTTACAGGGGCTCTGGGGCCAACGTCCTGACTTTC.

V gene TRBV10-1 combines with J gene TRBJ2-2, with 7 bases fitting TRBD1. This CDR3 is built from 15 residues. With 5 bases clipped from V and 2 bases from J, the junction kept 5 bases outside the gene matches. In germline, CDR1 is WNHNN, CDR2 SYGVQD (reference sequence). CDR3 sequence: CASSLTGLNTGELFF. The CDR3 region has the DNA TGCGCCAGCAGTCTGACAGGGCTAAACACCGGGGAGCTGTTTTTT.

A note on this clonotype: One end of the junction fails to match germline, which may point to a read error. V usage is TRBV18 and J usage is TRBJ2-5, with a tentative D call TRBD1 (6 bases). The CDR3 extends over 14 amino acids. Germline CDR1 and CDR2: KGHSH and LQKENI. The CDR3 DNA sequence: TGTGCCGGCTCACCAGACAGGAACCAAGAGACCCAGTACTTC. As protein: CAGSPDRNQETQYF.